This T cell receptor (beta chain) originates from a study of T cell responses to AZD1222 COVID-19 vaccine (dated by TCRdb to the early 2020s). Study-wide context: A total of under 250 trial participants underwent TCR sequencing, of whom about 200 had received two doses of AZD1222 and approximately 25 had received two doses of the MenACWY control vaccine. Trial participants were enrolled by age into subgroups of 18-55, 56-69 and 70-plus years, and about 150, 27 and 61 TCR-sequenced participants, respectively, were included in these subgroups. Summary of the overall study and its limitations: Spike-specific TCR breadth and depth rose significantly after two AZD1222 doses compared with day 0 and with MenACWY recipients. Because no day 14 peak-response samples were available, the repertoires could be characterized only after the peak T cell response. Vaccine-associated CD4 TCRs spanned the whole spike protein, with dominant responses in regions 160-218 and 743-854. Most participants were white British and females outnumbered males, and the authors suggested that clonal diversity may have been underestimated. Nearly half of unique spike-specific TCRs reportedly recognized epitopes outside regions mutated in the B.1.351 and B.1.1.7 variants. Conclusions about previously exposed vaccinees are limited, since just 5 or 6 AZD1222 recipients were seropositive for SARS-CoV-2 at baseline. The 56-69-year group was small, and its depth increase did not reach significance, likely because of low power.

On this clone: Its antigen specificity is not known. Base qualities were left out, and no much larger clone turns up one base away.

The CDR3 regions of human TCRbeta chains were analyzed by immunosequencing. As for how the authors treated the data: Repertoire TCRs were checked for matches against a reference library of SARS-CoV-2-specific TCRs that had been generated using the MIRA antigen-specificity platform. Breadth meant the fraction of unique TCRs that were SARS-CoV-2-associated, whereas depth meant the fraction of total T cells that were SARS-CoV-2-associated. Using the MIRA data, each spike-specific TCR was mapped to the spike region that the TCR reacts to and placed in a CD4 or CD8 class. Log10-transformed breadth and depth values were compared by one-way ANOVA with Sidak's multiple comparisons tests. Here the immuneACCESS table is served through TCRdb, limited to in-frame sequences with V and J called. Missing clones are a known gap in these copies; in checked studies unresolved V genes cover under half, and the rest lacks a known reason. V, J and clone size derive from that table, while D and trimming were established from the DNA sequence. The sample yields roughly 110,000 clones; 92% were counted once. The top ten constitute about 9.1% of the sample.

The CDR3 runs 16 residues from the cysteine to the phenylalanine. The read is trimmed to its CDR3 DNA, 48 bases read in frame from base 1. V trim: 2 bases; J trim: 2 bases; unmatched bases: 6. The germline V gene supplies CDR1 ENHRY and CDR2 SYGVKD. The time point label here, explained by the study, means: about 28 days (+/-7) after the second vaccine dose. Because spike-specific TCR depth and breadth did not differ between the two schedules, AZD1222 recipients who got a second dose at roughly 4 weeks were pooled with those who got a second dose at roughly 12 weeks. Vaccinee samples were obtained from the UK trials COV001 and COV002, which included a single-blind randomized controlled phase 2/3 trial of AZD1222 (ChAdOx1 nCoV-19) in healthy adults. For TCRbeta chain sequencing, PBMC samples from trial participants were taken at day 0 and at day 28 after the second dose.

The sequencing used peripheral blood, collected 28 days after the second AZD1222 dose. Recombination linked TRBV10-3 to TRBJ2-3; 8 junctional bases match TRBD2. The receptor was isolated from an adult who received the AZD1222 COVID-19 vaccine. The nucleotides are TGTGCCATCAGTGAGGCTAGCGGGCGATACACAGATACGCAGTATTTT. Its coded protein is CAISEASGRYTDTQYF.